This T cell receptor (beta chain) comes out of a study of T cell responses to AZD1222 COVID-19 vaccine. With regard to this clone: What it recognizes is unknown.

Assay used: immunoSEQ multiplex PCR; TCRdb lists only in-frame clones, some missing. The profile covers about 110,000 clones, with around 90% appearing a single time and about 4.9% taken by the ten largest. Study-level points and caveats: No day 14 peak samples; only post-peak repertoires were characterized. White British donors predominated, females outnumbered males, and clonal diversity was possibly underestimated.

Trimming removed 6 bases at V and 0 bases at J, with 12 bases between. This CDR3 region has 15 residues. Germline CDR1 is MNHEY and CDR2 is SVGAGI. The clonotype comes from an adult in good health. Specimen: peripheral blood, collected on day 0 of AZD1222 vaccination. The chain carries TRBV6-5 and TRBJ2-1; no clear D. The CDR3 DNA reads TGTGCCAGCAGCCGAACAATGAGCTCCTACAATGAGCAGTTCTTC. Translated: CASSRTMSSYNEQFF.